The clone carrying this T cell receptor (beta chain) was detected once. The germline V and J ends were trimmed by 1 base and 5 bases, with 14 bases remaining between them. The germline gives CDR1 SEHNR, CDR2 FQNEAQ (reference sequence). The CDR3 extends over 16 amino acids. This record comes from a study of blood T cell repertoires in COVID-19. Study details: Spain, Italy and the United States supplied samples that represented acute and convalescent COVID-19.

This table comes from immunoSEQ multiplex PCR, and its TCRdb copy is limited to in-frame clones, with some not included. The sample includes approximately 180,000 clones, approximately 80% of them seen just once. Sequencing used peripheral blood. This clonotype was obtained from a woman over 75 with COVID-19, enrolled during active disease. The rearrangement links TRBV7-9 to TRBJ2-2; D may be TRBD2 (5 bases). Written as DNA, the CDR3 is TGTGCCAGCAGCTTAGGAGTCGGACTTTCTACCGGGGAGCTGTTTTTT. Translation: CASSLGVGLSTGELFF. Supplemented by reference TRBV7-9 and TRBJ2-2, the full variable domain reads DTGVSQNPRHKITKRGQNVTFRCDPISEHNRLYWYRQTLGQGPEFLTYFQNEAQLEKSRLLSDRFSAERPKGSFSTLEIQRTEQGDSAMYLCASSLGVGLSTGELFFGEGSRLTVL.